This T cell receptor beta chain was captured in a study of molecular identifiers for immune sequencing clone quantification. Germline CDR1 reads MGHRA; CDR2 reads YSYEKL. The CDR3 is made up of 14 amino acids. Points from the study as a whole: Among around 1 million naive cells, as was reported, spiked Jurkat TCR RNA from one cell was detectable. For effector cells, clones above 20 RNA copies held over 97% of molecules; for naive cells, under 1%.

The authors sorted naive CD8 T cells as CD8+CD4-CCR7+CD45RA+. In regard to this clonotype: Its antigen is unknown. The junction does not match germline at one end; this may be a read error.

Previously reported methods and listed TCR primers produced the bulk TCR libraries. TCRdb reprocessed the PCR reads via MiXCR and lists one record per CDR3 protein. The top ten hold about 0.8% of the sample, which has some 680,000 distinct CDR3 sequences, about 25% seen once. The chain recombines TRBV4-1 with TRBJ2-5, with D maybe TRBD2 (5 bases). The sequence was collected from a human donor in good health. Some libraries in this study had Jurkat cell RNA spiked in. The sequenced sample was naive CD8+ T cells from blood, with Jurkat cell RNA spiked in. Subset defined: FACS-sorted CD8+CD4-CCR7+CD45RA+ naive T cells. CDR3 sequence (DNA): TGCGCCGGCAGCCAGCGTCTAGCAGAAGAGACCCAGTACTTC. Protein sequence: CAGSQRLAEETQYF.